Listed here is a single TCR beta chain. The sample is drawn from a study of blood T cell repertoires in COVID-19. Germline CDR1 and CDR2: SGHRS and YFSETQ. After removal of 2 bases from V and 1 base from J, the junction contained 5 bases not matched to a gene. The CDR3 has 15 amino acids. Some clones are missing from TCRdb's copy, which holds only in-frame ones; the method was immunoSEQ multiplex PCR. There are a few hundred thousand clones in the sample; approximately 90% occur only once, and roughly 10% lies in the top ten. The sample was PBMCs or T cells enriched from blood (not recorded which). This receptor was obtained from a man aged 40-49 years who had recovered from COVID-19. This chain uses TRBV5-1 with TRBJ1-1, with 7 nucleotides matching TRBD1. Written as DNA, the CDR3 is TGCGCCAGCAGCTTCGACAGGGTTCGGAACACTGAAGCTTTCTTT. It yields the protein CASSFDRVRNTEAFF.